These 9 T cell receptor beta chains originate from one sample sequenced in a study of CD4+ T cells in melanoma. The method was immunoSEQ multiplex PCR; TCRdb's version includes in-frame clones alone and lacks a portion of them. The sample lists roughly 110,000 clones; around 92% were seen once. The sample was peripheral blood. Receptors were obtained from a human donor with melanoma.

This chain connects TRBV10-3 to TRBJ1-2; no clear D. V was clipped by 8 bases and J by 5 bases, with 9 bases between them. Germline V gene sequence: CDR1 ENHRY, CDR2 SYGVKD. This CDR3 region has 11 residues. CDR3 protein: CAISGSYGYTF. The CDR3 region has the DNA TGTGCCATCTCGGGCAGTTATGGCTACACCTTC.

This chain connects TRBV10-3 to TRBJ2-7; 14 nucleotides match TRBD2. The junction had 7 bases not matched to a gene; V was cut back by 6 bases and J by 6 bases. There are 15 residues in the CDR3. Per germline, CDR1 ENHRY and CDR2 SYGVKD. This chain's CDR3 is CAISGLAGGEGEQYF. CDR3 DNA: TGTGCCATCAGCGGACTAGCGGGAGGCGAGGGCGAGCAGTACTTC.

The chain is built from TRBV28 and TRBJ1-2; 10 bases fit TRBD1. After removal of 11 bases from V and 3 bases from J, the junction contained 6 bases not matched to a gene. Germline loops: CDR1 MDHEN, CDR2 SYDVKM. The CDR3 is 13 amino acids. CDR3 amino acids: CAGGDRGYYGYTF. Written as DNA, the CDR3 is TGTGCCGGGGGGGACAGGGGATACTATGGCTACACCTTC.

The chain couples TRBV7-2 to TRBJ2-1; TRBD2 aligns across 11 bases. Per germline, CDR1 SGHTA and CDR2 FQGNSA. With V trimmed by 2 bases and J by 6 bases, 12 bases remained unmatched. The length of the CDR3 is 18 residues. CDR3 nucleotides: TGTGCCAGCAGCTTACAACCACCCGGGACTAGCGGCCTCAATGAGCAGTTCTTC. This codes for CASSLQPPGTSGLNEQFF.

The V gene is TRBV7-2, the J gene TRBJ2-3; 14 nucleotides align to TRBD2. CDR3 length: 14 residues. Trimming cost V 10 bases and J 8 bases; bases outside gene matches: 8. Germline V lookup: CDR1 SGHTA, CDR2 FQGNSA. CDR3 coding DNA: TGTGCCACCGGGACTAGCGGGGGTGGGGTTACGCAGTATTTT. This translates into CATGTSGGGVTQYF.

Of note for this clone: Other nucleotide sequences from this sample produce the same CDR3. CDR3: CASSSTGSGANVLTF. Written as DNA, the CDR3 is TGTGCCAGCAGCTCTACAGGGAGTGGGGCCAACGTCCTGACTTTC. The chain recombines TRBV7-3 with TRBJ2-6, with D perhaps matching TRBD1 (6 bases). The CDR3 contains 15 residues. Trimming took off 4 bases at V and 3 bases at J, with 10 bases between the two ends. Germline lookup yields CDR1 SGHTA and CDR2 FQGTGA.

The count of this clone is one. The chain employs TRBV5-4 and TRBJ2-7; 14 bases agree with TRBD2. From germline, CDR1 is SGHNT and CDR2 YYREEE (reference sequence). Trimming removed 4 bases from V and 7 bases from J; junction bases left unmatched: 4. This CDR3 contains 14 residues. CDR3 in amino acids: CASSEGLAGDEQYF. The DNA of the CDR3 is TGTGCCAGCAGCGAGGGACTAGCGGGGGATGAGCAGTACTTC.

The chain couples TRBV7-2 to TRBJ2-1; 8 bases fit TRBD1. V was pared by 5 bases and J by 8 bases, with 11 bases of the junction left unmatched. The germline CDR1 and CDR2 sequences are SGHTA and FQGNSA. The CDR3 has 15 residues. The CDR3 loop is CASSRPRQGLDEQFF. CDR3 sequence (DNA): TGTGCCAGCAGCCGACCCAGACAGGGGCTAGATGAGCAGTTCTTC.

In its sample, this clone was seen a few times. The chain carries TRBV5-4 and TRBJ2-3, with TRBD1 identical over 11 bases. The V segment lost 4 bases and the J segment 5 bases; nucleotides outside the gene matches: 9. CDR1 is SGHNT and CDR2 is YYREEE in the germline V gene (reference sequence). The CDR3 length is 16 residues. This chain's CDR3 is CASSPVTGTGGDTQYF. DNA of the CDR3: TGTGCCAGCAGCCCCGTAACCGGGACAGGGGGAGATACGCAGTATTTT.